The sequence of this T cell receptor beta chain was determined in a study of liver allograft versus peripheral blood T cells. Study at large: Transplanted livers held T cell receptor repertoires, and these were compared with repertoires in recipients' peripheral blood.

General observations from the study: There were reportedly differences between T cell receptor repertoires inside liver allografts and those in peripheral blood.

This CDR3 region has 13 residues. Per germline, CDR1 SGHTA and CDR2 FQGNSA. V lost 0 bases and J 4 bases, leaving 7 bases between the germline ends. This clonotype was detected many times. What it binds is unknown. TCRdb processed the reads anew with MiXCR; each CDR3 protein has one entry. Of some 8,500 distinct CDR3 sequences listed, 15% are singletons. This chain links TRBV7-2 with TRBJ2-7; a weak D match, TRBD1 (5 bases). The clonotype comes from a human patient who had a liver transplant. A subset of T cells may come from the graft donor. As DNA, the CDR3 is TGTGCCAGCAGCTTAGCCAGGGTGTACGAGCAGTACTTC. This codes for CASSLARVYEQYF.